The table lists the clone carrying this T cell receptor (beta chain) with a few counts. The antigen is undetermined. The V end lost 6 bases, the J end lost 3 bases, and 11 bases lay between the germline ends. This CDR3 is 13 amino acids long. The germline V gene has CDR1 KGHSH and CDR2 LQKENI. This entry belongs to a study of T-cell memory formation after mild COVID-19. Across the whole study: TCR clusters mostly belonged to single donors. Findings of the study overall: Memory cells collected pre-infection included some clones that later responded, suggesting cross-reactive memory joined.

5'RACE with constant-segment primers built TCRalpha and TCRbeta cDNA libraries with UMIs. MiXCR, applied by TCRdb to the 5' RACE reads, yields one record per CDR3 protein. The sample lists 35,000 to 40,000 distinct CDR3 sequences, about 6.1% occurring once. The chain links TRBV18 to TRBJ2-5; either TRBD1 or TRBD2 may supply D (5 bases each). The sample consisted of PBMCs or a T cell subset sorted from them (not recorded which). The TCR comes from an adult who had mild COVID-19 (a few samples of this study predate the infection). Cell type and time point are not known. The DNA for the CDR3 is TGTGCCAGCTCTCGGGGCAGGGAAGAGACCCAGTACTTC. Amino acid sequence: CASSRGREETQYF.